Shown below are 2 T cell receptor beta chains from a single sample sequenced in a study of T-cell memory formation after mild COVID-19. MiXCR, run by TCRdb on the 5' RACE reads, gives a single entry per CDR3 protein. The sample consists of some 490,000 distinct CDR3 sequences, about 20% of them appearing once. Input material: PBMCs or a T cell subset sorted from them (not recorded which). These receptors came from an adult woman who had mild COVID-19 (a few samples of this study predate the infection). Cell type and time point are not known.

This clonotype has more than one count but fewer than ten. This chain connects TRBV12-3 or TRBV12-4 to TRBJ1-1, with D hard to call. The CDR3 is made up of 13 amino acids. Trimming pared 6 bases from V and 10 bases from J, leaving 18 bases between. CDR3: CASSVSTRGGAFF. CDR3 coding DNA: TGTGCCAGCAGCGTATCCACCCGAGGTGGAGCTTTCTTT.

The chain is built from TRBV5-1 and TRBJ2-2; 10 nucleotides line up with TRBD1. In germline, CDR1 is SGHRS, CDR2 YFSETQ. The CDR3 totals 15 residues. With 4 bases clipped from V and 5 bases from J, the junction kept 5 bases outside the gene matches. The CDR3 sequence is CASSPGDRGTGELFF. Written as DNA, the CDR3 is TGCGCCAGCAGCCCCGGGGACAGGGGAACCGGGGAGCTGTTTTTT.